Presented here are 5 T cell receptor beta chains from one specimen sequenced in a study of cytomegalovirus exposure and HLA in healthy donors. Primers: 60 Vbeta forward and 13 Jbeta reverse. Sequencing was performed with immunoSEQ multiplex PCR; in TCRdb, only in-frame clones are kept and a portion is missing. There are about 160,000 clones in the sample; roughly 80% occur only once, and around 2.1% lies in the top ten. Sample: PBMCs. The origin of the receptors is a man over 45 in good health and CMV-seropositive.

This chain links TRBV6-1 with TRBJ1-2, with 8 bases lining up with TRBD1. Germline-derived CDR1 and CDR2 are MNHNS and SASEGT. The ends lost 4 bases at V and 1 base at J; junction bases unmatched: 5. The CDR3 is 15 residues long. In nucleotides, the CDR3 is TGTGCCAGCAGTGTTCAGGGGGCAGATAACTATGGCTACACCTTC. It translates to CASSVQGADNYGYTF.

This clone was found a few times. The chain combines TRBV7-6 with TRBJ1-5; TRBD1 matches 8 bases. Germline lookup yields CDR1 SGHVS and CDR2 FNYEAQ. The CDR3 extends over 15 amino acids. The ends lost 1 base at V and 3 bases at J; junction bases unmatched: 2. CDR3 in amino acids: CASSLGTGNNQPQHF. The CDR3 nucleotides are TGTGCCAGCAGCTTAGGGACAGGGAACAATCAGCCCCAGCATTTT.

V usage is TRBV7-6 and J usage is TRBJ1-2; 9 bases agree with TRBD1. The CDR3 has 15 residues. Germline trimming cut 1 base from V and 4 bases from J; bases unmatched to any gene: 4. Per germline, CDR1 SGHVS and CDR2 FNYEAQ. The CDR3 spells CASSLGDRVPYGYTF. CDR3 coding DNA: TGTGCCAGCAGCTTAGGGGACAGGGTGCCCTATGGCTACACCTTC.

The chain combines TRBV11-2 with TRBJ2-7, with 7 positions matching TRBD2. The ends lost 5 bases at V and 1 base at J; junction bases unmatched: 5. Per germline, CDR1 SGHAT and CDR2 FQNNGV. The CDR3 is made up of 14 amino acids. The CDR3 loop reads CASSRDYQSYEQYF. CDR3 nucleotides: TGTGCCAGCAGCCGGGACTACCAGTCCTACGAGCAGTACTTC.

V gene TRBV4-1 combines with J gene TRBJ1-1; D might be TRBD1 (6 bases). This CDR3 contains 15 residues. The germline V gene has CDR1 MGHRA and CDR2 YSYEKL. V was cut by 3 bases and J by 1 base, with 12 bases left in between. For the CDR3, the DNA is TGCGCCAGCAGCCAGACAGGTTGGTGGAACACTGAAGCTTTCTTT. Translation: CASSQTGWWNTEAFF.